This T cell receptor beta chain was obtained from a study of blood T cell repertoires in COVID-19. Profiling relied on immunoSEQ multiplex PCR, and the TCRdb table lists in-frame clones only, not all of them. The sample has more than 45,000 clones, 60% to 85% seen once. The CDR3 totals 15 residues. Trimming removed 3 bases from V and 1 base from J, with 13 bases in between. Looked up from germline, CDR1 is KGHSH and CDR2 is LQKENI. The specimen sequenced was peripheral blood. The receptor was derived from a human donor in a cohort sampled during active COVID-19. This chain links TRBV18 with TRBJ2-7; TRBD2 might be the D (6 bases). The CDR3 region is CASSPPGLPSYEQYF. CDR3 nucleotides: TGTGCCAGCTCACCTCCGGGACTCCCGTCCTACGAGCAGTACTTC.